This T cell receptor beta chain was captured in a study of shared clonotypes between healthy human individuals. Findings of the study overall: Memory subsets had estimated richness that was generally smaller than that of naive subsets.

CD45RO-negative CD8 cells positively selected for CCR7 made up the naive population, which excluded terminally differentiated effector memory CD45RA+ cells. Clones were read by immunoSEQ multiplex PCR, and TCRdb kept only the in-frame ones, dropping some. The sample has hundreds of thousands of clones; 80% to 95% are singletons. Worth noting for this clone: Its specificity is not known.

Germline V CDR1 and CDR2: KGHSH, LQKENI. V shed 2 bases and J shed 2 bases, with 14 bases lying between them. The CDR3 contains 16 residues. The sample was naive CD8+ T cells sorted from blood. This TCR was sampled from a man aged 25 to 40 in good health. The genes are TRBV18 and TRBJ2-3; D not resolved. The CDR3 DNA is TGTGCCAGCTCACCATCACGGCACCATCTCACAGATACGCAGTATTTT. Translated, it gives CASSPSRHHLTDTQYF.